These T cell receptor beta chains were read from a single sample in a study of cytomegalovirus exposure and HLA in healthy donors. TCRdb's copy holds only in-frame clones and misses some; the assay was immunoSEQ multiplex PCR. The sample lists 200,000 or so clones, roughly 77% occurring once. The specimen was PBMCs. These receptors came from a male donor in good health and CMV-seropositive. CDR3s include the opening cysteine and the closing phenylalanine or tryptophan. A D gene is named only where the DNA matches it firmly. Where a row states a size, it is once, few, many or the class of an expanded clone; other rows omit it.

TRBJ2-1 TRBV10-3 TRBD2 . CAISDSRGGELVQFF TGTGCCATCAGTGACTCGCGGGGGGGCGAATTGGTGCAGTTCTTC
TRBJ2-7 TRBV30 . . CAWSVMGHEQYF TGTGCCTGGAGTGTTATGGGGCACGAGCAGTACTTC
TRBJ2-7 TRBV7-9 . . CASSLDGVSLSPIYEQYF TGTGCCAGCAGCTTAGATGGAGTCAGTTTGTCCCCCATCTACGAGCAGTACTTC
TRBJ1-2 TRBV9 . few CASSPPSGGYTF TGTGCCAGCAGCCCCCCGAGCGGCGGCTACACCTTC
TRBJ2-3 TRBV7-5 . . CVRSLECGGGTTDTQYF TGTGTCAGAAGCTTAGAATGTGGCGGGGGAACCACAGATACGCAGTATTTT
TRBJ2-5 TRBV5-4 TRBD1 . CASSPRTGYQETQYF TGTGCCAGCAGCCCACGGACAGGCTACCAAGAGACCCAGTACTTC
TRBJ1-3 TRBV18 . . CASSLQPGNTIYF TGTGCCAGCTCCCTACAGCCTGGAAACACCATATATTTT
TRBJ2-3 TRBV18 TRBD2 . CASSPGLLNPDTQYF TGTGCCAGCTCACCGGGACTACTTAATCCAGATACGCAGTATTTT
TRBJ2-3 TRBV27 . . CASSSMPLGDTDTQYF TGTGCCAGCAGTTCCATGCCACTCGGGGACACAGATACGCAGTATTTT
TRBJ1-6 TRBV27 . . CASSFKDGRHSPLHF TGTGCCAGCAGTTTTAAGGATGGGAGGCACTCACCCCTCCACTTT
TRBJ2-5 TRBV6-5 TRBD1 few CASSTGQTRETQYF TGTGCCAGCAGCACGGGACAGACTCGGGAGACCCAGTACTTC
TRBJ2-2 TRBV5-1 TRBD2 . CASRPGGGYNTGELFF TGCGCCAGCAGACCCGGCGGGGGGTATAACACCGGGGAGCTGTTTTTT
TRBJ1-5 TRBV6-6 . . CAITRISNQPQHF TGTGCCATAACTAGAATTAGCAATCAGCCCCAGCATTTT
TRBJ1-4 TRBV5-4 . . CASSLPSFATNEKLFF TGTGCCAGCAGCTTGCCTTCTTTTGCAACTAATGAAAAACTGTTTTTT
TRBJ2-7 TRBV7-2 TRBD1 . CASSPGQGAYEQYF TGTGCCAGCAGCCCCGGACAGGGGGCCTACGAGCAGTACTTC
TRBJ1-1 TRBV28 TRBD1 . CASSTWTGGNTEAFF TGTGCCAGCAGTACCTGGACAGGGGGAAACACTGAAGCTTTCTTT
TRBJ1-3 TRBV5-4 . few CASSLGPGEENTIYF TGTGCCAGCAGCTTGGGGCCAGGGGAAGAAAACACCATATATTTT
TRBJ2-7 TRBV6-6 . . CASARGTYEQYF TGTGCCAGCGCTAGGGGTACGTACGAGCAGTACTTC
TRBJ2-3 TRBV5-5 TRBD2 once CASSLGEGWDTQYF TGTGCCAGCAGCTTGGGGGAGGGCTGGGATACGCAGTATTTT
TRBJ2-3 TRBV7-3 TRBD1 . CASSLQGASDTQYF TGTGCCAGCAGCTTACAGGGGGCCTCAGATACGCAGTATTTT
TRBJ1-1 TRBV6-1 . few CASSGYSSWRMNTEAFF TGTGCCAGCAGTGGGTACAGCTCTTGGCGCATGAACACTGAAGCTTTCTTT
TRBJ1-2 TRBV21-1 . . CASSNLVGGSGGYTF TGTGCCAGCAGCAATCTAGTGGGGGGGTCGGGAGGCTACACCTTC
TRBJ1-2 TRBV27 TRBD1 . CASSPPPDSVKGGANYGYTF TGTGCCAGCAGTCCCCCCCCCGACAGTGTTAAAGGGGGCGCTAACTATGGCTACACCTTC
TRBJ1-3 TRBV30 . . CAWSSYGNTIYF TGTGCCTGGAGTTCCTATGGAAACACCATATATTTT
TRBJ2-2 TRBV6-4 . . CASSAGQNTGELFF TGCGCCAGCAGTGCCGGACAGAACACCGGGGAGCTGTTTTTT
TRBJ1-5 TRBV6-6 . . CASRQRTGNQPQHF TGTGCCAGCAGGCAGCGGACAGGCAATCAGCCCCAGCATTTT
TRBJ1-1 TRBV15 TRBD1 once CATSGQTNTEAFF TGTGCCACCTCGGGACAGACTAACACTGAAGCTTTCTTT
TRBJ1-2 TRBV7-9 . . CSSSPSAIPYGYTF TGTTCCAGCAGCCCGTCTGCGATCCCCTATGGCTACACCTTC
TRBJ2-7 TRBV18 . once CASSPLAVSYEQYF TGTGCCAGCTCACCCTTGGCCGTCTCCTACGAGCAGTACTTC
TRBJ2-3 TRBV7-9 . . CASSLVQAGTQYF TGTGCCAGCAGCTTAGTACAAGCGGGTACGCAGTATTTT
TRBJ1-2 TRBV5-5 TRBD1 . CASSLRPGQERLNYGYTF TGTGCCAGCAGCTTGCGGCCGGGACAGGAGCGTCTAAACTATGGCTACACCTTC
TRBJ2-2 TRBV5-1 . . CASSLDPGHLMNTGELFF TGCGCCAGCAGCTTGGACCCAGGACACCTAATGAACACCGGGGAGCTGTTTTTT
TRBJ2-1 TRBV27 TRBD2 . CASSTRLADPSYNEQFF TGTGCCAGCAGTACCAGACTAGCGGACCCCTCCTACAATGAGCAGTTCTTC
TRBJ2-2 TRBV11-3 TRBD1 . CASSLVGGLNTGELFF TGTGCCAGCAGCTTAGTAGGGGGCTTGAACACCGGGGAGCTGTTTTTT
TRBJ1-5 TRBV4-2 . . CASSQDLRQPQHF TGTGCCAGCAGCCAAGATCTGAGGCAGCCCCAGCATTTT
TRBJ1-5 TRBV19 TRBD1 . CASSIRGQEYQPQHF TGTGCCAGTAGTATAAGGGGACAGGAGTATCAGCCCCAGCATTTT
TRBJ2-2 TRBV11-2 . few CASSSPGELFF TGTGCCAGCAGCTCTCCGGGGGAGCTGTTTTTT
TRBJ1-2 TRBV9 . . CASSPSGGSGGHGYTF TGTGCCAGCAGCCCCTCCGGGGGATCGGGGGGGCATGGCTACACCTTC
TRBJ1-1 TRBV27 . . CASSTLASTEAFF TGTGCCAGCAGTACCCTCGCCAGCACTGAAGCTTTCTTT
TRBJ2-1 TRBV28 . . CASPPASHSYNEQFF TGTGCCAGCCCCCCCGCCAGTCACTCCTACAATGAGCAGTTCTTC
TRBJ2-4 TRBV6-1 . . CASSTTVDIQYF TGTGCCAGCAGCACGACAGTGGACATTCAGTACTTC
TRBJ1-2 TRBV9 TRBD1 few CASSVPVGDSYGYTF TGTGCCAGCAGCGTTCCAGTGGGGGACAGCTATGGCTACACCTTC
TRBJ2-1 TRBV30 . . CAWRPLGSGERNEQFF TGTGCCTGGAGGCCCCTGGGGTCGGGAGAGCGCAATGAGCAGTTCTTC
TRBJ2-7 TRBV7-8 . . CASSRRGGEQYF TGTGCCAGCAGCCGGCGAGGGGGCGAGCAGTACTTC
TRBJ2-3 TRBV5-1 TRBD2 . CASSLRRLAARTDTQYF TGCGCCAGCAGCTTGCGGAGACTAGCGGCACGCACAGATACGCAGTATTTT
TRBJ2-7 TRBV7-2 TRBD1 few CASSLTGAQYF TGTGCCAGCAGCTTAACAGGGGCGCAGTACTTC
TRBJ1-2 TRBV7-2 TRBD1 . CASSPFQGAYDGYTF TGTGCCAGCAGCCCGTTTCAGGGGGCGTATGATGGCTACACCTTC
TRBJ2-3 TRBV7-6 . . CASSFAQGSDTQYF TGTGCCAGCAGCTTTGCTCAGGGCTCAGATACGCAGTATTTT
TRBJ2-1 TRBV18 TRBD1 . CASSPPGTGGRNEQFF TGTGCCAGCTCACCACCCGGGACAGGGGGGAGGAATGAGCAGTTCTTC
TRBJ2-3 TRBV25-1 TRBD1 . CASTPITGGTTDTQYF TGTGCCAGCACCCCCATTACAGGGGGCACCACAGATACGCAGTATTTT
TRBJ2-5 TRBV7-2 . . CASSLVPVGGKETQYF TGTGCCAGCAGCTTAGTACCCGTTGGGGGCAAGGAGACCCAGTACTTC
TRBJ2-7 TRBV6-5 TRBD1 . CASSSGTGILRHEQYF TGTGCCAGCAGTTCCGGGACAGGGATATTACGCCACGAGCAGTACTTC
TRBJ1-6 TRBV27 . . CASRGGLYNSPLHF TGTGCCAGTAGGGGAGGGCTCTATAATTCACCCCTCCACTTT
TRBJ1-3 TRBV4-2 TRBD1 . CASSQDPTGVGNTIYF TGTGCCAGCAGCCAAGATCCCACAGGGGTTGGAAACACCATATATTTT
TRBJ1-6 TRBV5-1 . . CASSLGSDRPLHF TGCGCCAGCAGCTTGGGGAGCGACAGACCCCTCCACTTT
TRBJ2-5 TRBV30 TRBD1 . CAWSRQGAKTQYF TGTGCCTGGAGTAGACAGGGTGCAAAGACCCAGTACTTC